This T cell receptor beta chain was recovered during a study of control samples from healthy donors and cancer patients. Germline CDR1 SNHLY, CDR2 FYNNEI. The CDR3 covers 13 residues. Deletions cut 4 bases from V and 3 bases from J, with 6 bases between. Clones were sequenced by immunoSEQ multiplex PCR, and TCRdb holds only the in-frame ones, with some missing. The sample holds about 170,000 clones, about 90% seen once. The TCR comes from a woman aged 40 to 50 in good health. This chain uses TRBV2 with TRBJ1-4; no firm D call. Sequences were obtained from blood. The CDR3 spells CASSVRSNEKLFF. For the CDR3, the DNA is TGTGCCAGCAGTGTCAGATCTAATGAAAAACTGTTTTTT.